The rows below give T cell receptor beta chains drawn from one sample of a study of regulatory T cells in long-lasting Graves disease. One entry per CDR3 protein, called by TCRdb with MiXCR from the multiplex PCR reads. The profile covers roughly 500,000 distinct CDR3 sequences, with about 14% appearing a single time and approximately 9.3% taken by the ten largest. These data also formed part of another study, on T cells in Graves' hyperthyroidism and ophthalmopathy.

Sequenced material: peripheral blood mononuclear cells (PBMCs), taken at new diagnosis, from a patient treated with antithyroid drugs. The receptors stem from a man aged 30-40 years with Graves disease. Both conserved end residues are part of each CDR3. A D gene is named only where the DNA matches it firmly. Not every row has a clone size; where given, it reads once, few, many or a size class.

J | V | size | length | D | CDR3 | DNA
TRBJ2-7 | TRBV11-2 | - | 14 | TRBD2 | CASSVGTISYEQYF | TGTGCCAGCAGCGTCGGGACTATCTCCTACGAGCAGTACTTC
TRBJ2-1 | TRBV18 | many | 16 | - | CASSPGTPGPHNEQFF | TGTGCCAGCTCACCTGGGACTCCCGGGCCCCACAATGAGCAGTTCTTC
TRBJ1-4 | TRBV27 | many | 15 | - | CASSDSRDYNEKLFF | TGTGCCAGCAGTGACTCGCGGGACTATAATGAAAAACTGTTTTTT
TRBJ2-3 | TRBV2 | many | 15 | TRBD1 | CASTRTGGSGYTQYF | TGTGCCAGCACTCGGACAGGGGGCTCAGGTTATACGCAGTATTTT
TRBJ2-5 | TRBV7-2 | many | 13 | - | CASSLDRGETQYF | TGTGCCAGCAGCTTAGATCGGGGGGAGACCCAGTACTTC
TRBJ2-7 | TRBV7-9 | many | 13 | - | CASSAPPDYEQYF | TGTGCCAGCAGCGCACCGCCGGACTACGAGCAGTACTTC
TRBJ1-2 | TRBV10-2 | few | 15 | - | CASSEGGLPRYGYTF | TGCGCCAGCAGTGAGGGGGGCCTGCCTAGGTATGGCTACACCTTC
TRBJ1-1 | TRBV10-3 | many | 11 | - | CATSGEGEAFF | TGTGCCACCAGCGGCGAGGGTGAAGCTTTCTTT
TRBJ2-1 | TRBV27 | many | 15 | - | CASRPTGLLDNEQFF | TGTGCCAGCAGACCCACGGGGCTGCTTGACAATGAGCAGTTCTTC
TRBJ1-1 | TRBV12-3/TRBV12-4 | many | 14 | TRBD1 | CASSWDRGKSEAFF | TGTGCCAGCAGTTGGGACAGGGGGAAATCTGAAGCTTTCTTT
TRBJ2-5 | TRBV5-1 | once | 16 | TRBD1 | CASSTGTGGPQETQYF | TGCGCCAGCAGCACCGGGACAGGGGGCCCCCAAGAGACCCAGTACTTC
TRBJ2-7 | TRBV6-1 | few | 15 | TRBD2 | CASAILAGVTYEQYF | TGTGCCAGCGCCATACTAGCGGGAGTAACCTACGAGCAGTACTTC
TRBJ2-2 | TRBV5-1 | many | 17 | - | CASSLAPGILNTGELFF | TGCGCCAGCAGCTTGGCCCCCGGGATCCTTAACACCGGGGAGCTGTTTTTT
TRBJ2-7 | TRBV30 | many | 14 | TRBD1 | CAWDGTGLSYEQYF | TGTGCCTGGGATGGGACAGGGCTCTCCTACGAGCAGTACTTC